This T cell receptor (beta chain) was obtained from a study of blood T cell repertoires in COVID-19. Study as a whole: COVID-19 samples collected from the United States, Italy and Spain covered acute and convalescent phases. T cells, B-cell-depleted T cells, or PBMCs supplied cDNA or gDNA.

Recruited during active infection, patients (from Seattle) were subsequently followed longitudinally. Repertoires were generated with immunoSEQ multiplex PCR, while TCRdb's copy carries only in-frame clones and drops some. The sample contains roughly 440,000 clones, 88% of which appear only once. The CDR3 sequence is 14 residues long. The V and J ends lost 0 bases and 1 base respectively, with 7 bases between them. The germline V gene encodes CDR1 SGHRS and CDR2 YFSETQ. This clonotype was obtained from a woman between 50 and 59 years old with COVID-19, enrolled during active disease. The V call is TRBV5-1, the J call TRBJ1-1; D is undetermined. Sequencing was performed on peripheral blood. As DNA, the CDR3 is TGCGCCAGCAGCTTGGGGCCAACGAACACTGAAGCTTTCTTT. This encodes CASSLGPTNTEAFF.